This T cell receptor beta chain was found in a study of radiotherapy plus CTLA-4 blockade in lung cancer. The trim removed 1 base at V and 1 base at J, leaving 12 bases unmatched. The CDR3 consists of 18 residues. CDR1 and CDR2 (germline): SGHTA, FQGNSA. The data were produced by immunoSEQ multiplex PCR, yet TCRdb's version contains in-frame clones alone and is incomplete. The sample has about 100,000 clones, roughly 85% seen once. A single count supports this clone. The antigen remains unidentified. Study observations and caveats: After treatment with radiotherapy plus ipilimumab, TCR clones that came from the tumor expanded in blood.

The source material was peripheral blood, sampled from a patient treated with radiotherapy plus ipilimumab. The chain joins TRBV7-2 to TRBJ2-7, with TRBD1 matching 8 bases. The sequence came from a human donor with non-small cell lung cancer who had stable disease on radiotherapy plus ipilimumab. For the CDR3, the DNA is TGTGCCAGCAGCTTAGAGCTCCAGGCCGGGACAGGATCCTACGAGCAGTACTTC. Translating it yields CASSLELQAGTGSYEQYF.